This TCR beta chain originates from a study of early T cells in non-severe SARS-CoV-2 infection. The CDR3 length is 17 residues. The V segment lost 0 bases and the J segment 2 bases; nucleotides outside the gene matches: 9. The germline V gene encodes CDR1 MGHRA and CDR2 YSYEKL. This clonotype was seen at least ten times. TCRdb re-derived calls from the 5' RACE reads in MiXCR, one entry per CDR3 protein. The data show about 50,000 distinct CDR3 sequences, about 11% seen once. This receptor was taken from an adult who was a healthcare worker with PCR-confirmed SARS-CoV-2 infection or an uninfected control (not recorded which). Sequencing used whole blood. The chain is built from TRBV4-1 and TRBJ1-1; 7 bases map to TRBD1. The CDR3, as DNA: TGCGCCAGCAGCCAAGATACGGGACAGCTAATAAACACTGAAGCTTTCTTT. This translates into CASSQDTGQLINTEAFF.